Included here is one T cell receptor beta chain sequence, with context. Its antigen is unknown. The naive gate required viable CD3+CD4+ or CD3+CD8+ cells with CCR7+CD45RA+CD45RO-CD95-CD27+CD28+ phenotype. This sample is part of a study of T cells after posttransplantation cyclophosphamide. Broader study findings: Tissue-infiltrating T cells from skin or gut overlapped little with blood T cells.

This table comes from immunoSEQ multiplex PCR, and its TCRdb copy is limited to in-frame clones, with some not included. The data contain under 40,000 clones, around nine tenths of them singletons. Germline V gene lookup returns CDR1 SGHDT and CDR2 YYEEEE. The V end was cut by 0 bases, the J end by 1 base, with 5 bases between. The CDR3 contains 15 residues. The receptor comes from a man in his thirties or forties in good health and a related stem cell transplant donor. This chain connects TRBV5-6 to TRBJ1-6; no definite D call. Sequenced material: naive CD4+ T cells sorted from blood. The CDR3 sequence is CASSLAGSYNSPLHF. The CDR3, as DNA: TGTGCCAGCAGCTTGGCGGGGTCCTATAATTCACCCCTCCACTTT.